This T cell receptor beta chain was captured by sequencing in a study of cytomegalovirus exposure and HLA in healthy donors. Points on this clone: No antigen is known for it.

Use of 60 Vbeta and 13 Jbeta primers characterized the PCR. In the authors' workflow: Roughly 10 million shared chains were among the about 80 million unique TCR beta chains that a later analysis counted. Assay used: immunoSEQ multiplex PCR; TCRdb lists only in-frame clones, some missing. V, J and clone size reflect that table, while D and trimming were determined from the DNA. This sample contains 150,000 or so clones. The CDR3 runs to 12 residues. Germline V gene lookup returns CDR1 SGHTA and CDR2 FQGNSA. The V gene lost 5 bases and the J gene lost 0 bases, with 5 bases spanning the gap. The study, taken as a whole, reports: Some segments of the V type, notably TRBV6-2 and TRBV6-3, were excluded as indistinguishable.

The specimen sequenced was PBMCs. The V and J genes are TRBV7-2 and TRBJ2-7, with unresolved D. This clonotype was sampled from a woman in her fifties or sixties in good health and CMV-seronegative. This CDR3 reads CASSPSSYEQYF. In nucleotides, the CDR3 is TGTGCCAGCAGCCCTAGCTCCTACGAGCAGTACTTC.